Following are 13 T cell receptor beta chains from one sample sequenced in a study of vaccination and CD4 T cells after COVID-19. The antigens these receptors bind are not known. Treatment reported: approximately 9-day PBMC culture with coronavirus spike peptide pools or control peptides (ViraFEST assay). Scientists ran DNA taken from cultured CD4+ T cells through the Oncomine TCR Beta short-read assay for sequencing. TCRdb reprocessed the PCR reads via MiXCR and lists one record per CDR3 protein. The table lists roughly 15,000 distinct CDR3 sequences, 52% of them singletons. Sample: CD4+ T cells from blood, cultured in vitro. The receptors were gathered from a human donor who had recovered from COVID-19.

A single count supports this clonotype. The rearrangement joins TRBV11-3 to TRBJ2-5; D remains unclear. This CDR3 is built from 12 residues. The V end was cut by 3 bases, the J end by 3 bases, with 5 bases between. Germline lookup yields CDR1 SGHNT and CDR2 YENEEA. CDR3 sequence reads: CASSFLEETQYF. The CDR3 coding sequence is TGTGCCAGCAGCTTTTTGGAAGAGACCCAGTACTTC.

The rearrangement links TRBV20-1 to TRBJ2-3; 11 nucleotides match TRBD2. The CDR3 extends over 15 amino acids. From germline, CDR1 is DFQATT and CDR2 SNEGSKA (reference sequence). The V and J ends lost 6 bases and 0 bases, in that order; junction bases with no gene match: 5. CDR3: CSASGTSGSTDTQYF. CDR3 nucleotides: TGCAGTGCAAGTGGGACTAGCGGTAGCACAGATACGCAGTATTTT.

This clonotype was counted a single time. The CDR3 protein is CASSTGQNTEAFF. DNA for the CDR3: TGTGCCAGCAGTACGGGACAGAACACTGAAGCTTTCTTT. The V call is TRBV6-1, the J call TRBJ1-1; weak D call: TRBD1 (6 bases). The CDR3 has 13 amino acids. From germline, CDR1 is MNHNS and CDR2 SASEGT. V was trimmed by 5 bases and J by 1 base, leaving 8 bases between them.

This clonotype was picked up a small number of times. The gene calls are TRBV7-2 and TRBJ1-6, with a weak D call TRBD1 (5 bases). The ends were cut back, 6 bases at V and 0 bases at J, with 12 bases in the middle. Germline V gene lookup returns CDR1 SGHTA and CDR2 FQGNSA. The CDR3 is 16 amino acids. This CDR3 reads CASRGPGTSYNSPLHF. CDR3 sequence (DNA): TGTGCCAGCAGGGGGCCAGGGACCTCCTATAATTCACCCCTCCACTTT.

The chain joins TRBV7-8 to TRBJ1-2; perhaps TRBD1 as D (6 bases). The V and J ends lost 5 bases and 7 bases respectively, with 20 bases between them. In germline, CDR1 is SGHVS, CDR2 FQNEAQ. CDR3 length: 15 residues. CDR3 sequence reads: CASSQTGSGARGYTF. CDR3 DNA sequence: TGTGCCAGCAGCCAGACGGGGTCAGGGGCGCGTGGCTACACCTTC. The complete variable domain, with remaining parts taken from reference TRBV7-8 and TRBJ1-2, reads GAGVSQSPRYKVAKRGQDVALRCDPISGHVSLFWYQQALGQGPEFLTYFQNEAQLDKSGLPSDRFFAERPEGSVSTLKIQRTQQEDSAVYLCASSQTGSGARGYTFGSGTRLTVV.

J is TRBJ1-1 and V is TRBV5-1, with TRBD1 as a possible D gene (6 bases). The ends were cut back, 3 bases at V and 1 base at J, with 16 bases in the middle. This CDR3 comprises 16 residues. CDR1 is SGHRS and CDR2 is YFSETQ in the germline V gene. DNA of the CDR3: TGCGCCAGCAGCTCCGAAACCACAGGGCCGAACACTGAAGCTTTCTTT. Translation gives CASSSETTGPNTEAFF.

This clonotype appeared once. The J gene is TRBJ1-6, the V gene TRBV20-1, with a tentative D call TRBD1 (5 bases). V dropped 0 bases and J dropped 0 bases, with 12 bases sitting between them. CDR3 length: 17 residues. CDR1 DFQATT and CDR2 SNEGSKA come from the germline V gene (reference sequence). The CDR3 region has the DNA TGCAGTGCTAGAGATGCTGGGGGTAGCTCCTATAATTCACCCCTCCACTTT. This encodes CSARDAGGSSYNSPLHF.

J is TRBJ1-6 and V is TRBV12-3 or TRBV12-4; the D gene is possibly TRBD1 (6 bases). The CDR3 sequence is 15 residues long. Trimming took off 5 bases at V and 7 bases at J, with 15 bases between the two ends. CDR3 loop: CASSITGSRNSPLHF. CDR3 nucleotide sequence: TGTGCCAGCAGTATTACAGGGTCTCGCAATTCACCCCTCCACTTT.

This rearrangement joins TRBV11-2 to TRBJ1-6, with D unclear. V lost 1 base, J lost 9 bases, and 16 bases lay in between. Germline V gene data show CDR1 as SGHAT and CDR2 as FQNNGV. CDR3 length: 16 amino acids. For the CDR3, the DNA is TGTGCCAGCAGCTTAGTTGGTACCCTTATAGGTTCACCCCTCCACTTT. Translating it yields CASSLVGTLIGSPLHF.

The chain employs TRBV18 and TRBJ2-5; 8 bases are a match to TRBD2. V was clipped by 4 bases and J by 5 bases; unmatched bases: 9. The length of the CDR3 is 15 residues. CDR1 and CDR2 from the germline V gene are KGHSH and LQKENI. CDR3 in amino acids: CASSRGSGARETQYF. CDR3 nucleotide sequence: TGTGCCAGCTCACGAGGTAGCGGGGCCAGGGAGACCCAGTACTTC.

The V call is TRBV7-8, the J call TRBJ1-5, with no clear D. Trimming took off 3 bases at V and 0 bases at J, with 6 bases between the two ends. From germline, CDR1 is SGHVS and CDR2 FQNEAQ. This CDR3 is built from 14 residues. CDR3 DNA: TGTGCCAGCAGCTTCCCAGGTAGCAATCAGCCCCAGCATTTT. It translates to CASSFPGSNQPQHF.

The chain links TRBV7-9 to TRBJ1-1; TRBD1 matches at 7 bases. The J segment lost 6 bases and the V segment lost 5 bases, leaving 9 bases of the junction unmatched. This CDR3 has 14 residues. Germline loops: CDR1 SEHNR, CDR2 FQNEAQ (reference sequence). The CDR3 region is CASSQPTGSAEAFF. For the CDR3, the DNA is TGTGCCAGCAGCCAACCGACAGGGTCCGCTGAAGCTTTCTTT.

This clonotype was seen more than once but under ten times. The V gene is TRBV12-3 or TRBV12-4, the J gene TRBJ1-1; possible D gene TRBD1, 5 bases. V gave up 7 bases and J gave up 1 base, with 10 bases separating them. The CDR3 runs 13 residues. In DNA, the CDR3 is TGTGCCAGCATGGGGGAACGGAACACTGAAGCTTTCTTT. It translates to CASMGERNTEAFF.